The 17 T cell receptor beta chains in this list originate from one sample, sequenced in a study of Tregs in tolerant kidney transplant recipients. Using immunoSEQ multiplex PCR, the repertoire was profiled, and TCRdb retains in-frame clones only, with some absent. The sample holds roughly 45,000 clones, about 90% seen once. The specimen was Tregs from blood. Source of these receptors: a human donor in good health.

The chain links TRBV15 to TRBJ1-3, with D hard to call. The CDR3 is 17 residues long. The V gene lost 4 bases and the J gene lost 0 bases, with 16 bases spanning the gap. The germline V gene has CDR1 LNHNV and CDR2 YYDKDF (reference sequence). The CDR3 coding sequence is TGTGCCACCAGCACCGGAAGAGCGGGCCACTCTGGAAACACCATATATTTT. Its protein product is CATSTGRAGHSGNTIYF.

V and J are TRBV2 and TRBJ2-1; 9 bases are a match to TRBD2. The trim removed 6 bases at V and 7 bases at J, leaving 7 bases unmatched. The CDR3 loop spans 14 amino acids. The germline gives CDR1 SNHLY, CDR2 FYNNEI. As DNA, the CDR3 is TGTGCCAGCAGATCTAGCGGGATGCGGAATGAGCAGTTCTTC. Residues: CASRSSGMRNEQFF.

The rearrangement uses TRBV5-5 and TRBJ2-7, with 8 positions matching TRBD1. Germline V gene lookup returns CDR1 SGHKS and CDR2 YYEKEE (reference sequence). CDR3 length: 15 residues. After removal of 3 bases from V and 0 bases from J, the junction contained 5 bases not matched to a gene. CDR3 sequence reads: CASSYDRGYSYEQYF. In nucleotides, the CDR3 is TGTGCCAGCAGCTACGACAGGGGTTACTCCTACGAGCAGTACTTC.

The chain is built from TRBV5-4 and TRBJ2-1, with 11 bases fitting TRBD2. Trimming took 4 bases from V and 4 from J; bases not matched to a gene: 4. This CDR3 has 15 residues. In germline, CDR1 is SGHNT, CDR2 YYREEE (reference sequence). CDR3: CASSRTSGRYNEQFF. In DNA form, the CDR3 reads TGTGCCAGCAGCCGGACTAGCGGGCGATACAATGAGCAGTTCTTC.

The chain employs TRBV5-4 and TRBJ2-3; no definite D call. Germline loops: CDR1 SGHNT, CDR2 YYREEE (reference sequence). The V and J ends lost 4 bases and 0 bases respectively, with 12 bases between them. This CDR3 is 15 amino acids long. In DNA form, the CDR3 reads TGTGCCAGCAGCCATATAAGGGTTAGCACAGATACGCAGTATTTT. It is translated as CASSHIRVSTDTQYF. The complete variable domain, with remaining parts taken from reference TRBV5-4 and TRBJ2-3, reads ETGVTQSPTHLIKTRGQQVTLRCSSQSGHNTVSWYQQALGQGPQFIFQYYREEENGRGNFPPRFSGLQFPNYSSELNVNALELDDSALYLCASSHIRVSTDTQYFGPGTRLTVL.

CDR3: CASSFVGEFYNEQFF. The DNA for the CDR3 is TGCGCCAGCAGCTTTGTCGGGGAATTCTACAATGAGCAGTTCTTC. The V gene is TRBV5-1, the J gene TRBJ2-1; a possible D gene is TRBD2 (5 bases). The CDR3 has 15 amino acids. Trimming left V 2 bases short and J 3 bases short, with 12 bases between. Germline V lookup: CDR1 SGHRS, CDR2 YFSETQ.

Worth noting for this clone: The CDR3 does not end in the conserved phenylalanine or tryptophan, so this is likely a read error. V is TRBV6-6 and J is TRBJ2-7; 9 nucleotides match TRBD1. The germline gives CDR1 MNHNY, CDR2 SVGAGI (reference sequence). The CDR3 sequence is 14 residues long. Trimming took 6 bases from V and 3 from J; bases not matched to a gene: 6. CDR3 sequence (DNA): TGTGCCAGCAGACGACAGGGGGGATACTACGAGCAGTACATC. It translates to CASRRQGGYYEQYI.

The table lists this clone with a count of one. The rearrangement links TRBV10-2 to TRBJ2-3, with D hard to call. V was trimmed by 0 bases and J by 8 bases, leaving 9 bases between them. CDR1 is WSHSY and CDR2 is SAAADI in the germline V gene. The CDR3 contains 13 residues. The CDR3 DNA is TGCGCCAGCAGTGAGTCGATGGTGGGTACGCAGTATTTT. Amino acids: CASSESMVGTQYF.

This clone was detected only once. The CDR3 protein is CASSLFDWAASYEQYF. The CDR3, as DNA: TGTGCCAGCAGCTTGTTCGACTGGGCGGCTTCCTACGAGCAGTACTTC. The chain has TRBV5-6 and TRBJ2-7; the D is unclear. CDR3 size: 16 residues. In germline, CDR1 is SGHDT, CDR2 YYEEEE. V was trimmed by 1 base and J by 1 base, leaving 15 bases between them. Using reference TRBV5-6 and TRBJ2-7 for the parts outside the CDR3, the full variable domain is DAGVTQSPTHLIKTRGQQVTLRCSPKSGHDTVSWYQQALGQGPQFIFQYYEEEERQRGNFPDRFSGHQFPNYSSELNVNALLLGDSALYLCASSLFDWAASYEQYFGPGTRLTVT.

CDR3 in amino acids: CASSLAYDQPQHF. The CDR3, as DNA: TGTGCCAGCAGCTTAGCCTACGATCAGCCCCAGCATTTT. This sequence joins TRBV7-2 and TRBJ1-5; D ambiguous. Germline lookup yields CDR1 SGHTA and CDR2 FQGNSA. The ends were cut back, 0 bases at V and 5 bases at J, with 5 bases in the middle. This CDR3 region has 13 residues.

In DNA form, the CDR3 reads TGTGCCATCAGTGAGTCGCAGGGTCATCAGCCCCAGCATTTT. This codes for CAISESQGHQPQHF. This chain links TRBV10-3 with TRBJ1-5, with D perhaps matching TRBD1 (5 bases). This CDR3 spans 14 amino acids. CDR1 is ENHRY, CDR2 SYGVKD, per germline. Deletions cut 0 bases from V and 5 bases from J, with 8 bases between.

The chain couples TRBV5-8 to TRBJ1-2; D is possibly TRBD1 (5 bases). The CDR3 sequence is 16 residues long. The V gene lost 3 bases and the J gene lost 2 bases, with 17 bases spanning the gap. Germline CDR1 and CDR2: SGHTS and YDEGEE. The CDR3 sequence: CASSSWLGAKNYGYTF. In DNA form, the CDR3 reads TGTGCCAGCAGCTCGTGGTTAGGGGCAAAAAACTATGGCTACACCTTC. Complete variable domain (other parts from reference TRBV5-8 and TRBJ1-2): EAGVTQSPTHLIKTRGQQATLRCSPISGHTSVYWYQQALGLGLQFLLWYDEGEERNRGNFPPRFSGRQFPNYSSELNVNALELEDSALYLCASSSWLGAKNYGYTFGSGTRLTVV.

The chain uses TRBV21-1 and TRBJ2-1. TRBV21-1 is a recognized pseudogene. The CDR3 spans 14 residues. CDR3 residues: CASSNRLGRHEQFF. In DNA, the CDR3 is TGTGCCAGCAGCAACCGCCTAGGACGGCATGAGCAGTTCTTC.

The gene calls are TRBV7-9 and TRBJ2-5; TRBD1 might be the D (5 bases). With 3 bases removed from V and 3 bases from J, the gap between germline ends came to 11 bases. The CDR3 is 14 residues long. Germline values: CDR1 SEHNR, CDR2 FQNEAQ (reference sequence). This CDR3 is CASSFFSREETQYF. The CDR3 bases are TGTGCCAGCAGCTTTTTCTCCAGGGAAGAGACCCAGTACTTC.

This clone was seen once. The chain is built from TRBV18 and TRBJ1-2; 7 bases agree with TRBD1. The V gene end was trimmed by 3 bases and the J gene end by 7 bases; junction bases not matched to a gene: 5. Per germline, CDR1 KGHSH and CDR2 LQKENI. The CDR3 length is 13 residues. CDR3 sequence reads: CASSPGQTLGYTF. In nucleotides, the CDR3 is TGTGCCAGCTCACCGGGACAGACACTTGGCTACACCTTC.

The chain links TRBV7-6 to TRBJ1-6, with D perhaps TRBD1 (6 bases). There are 18 residues in the CDR3. V was clipped by 4 bases and J by 0 bases, with 16 bases between them. Germline V CDR1 and CDR2: SGHVS, FNYEAQ. The CDR3 region has the DNA TGTGCCAGCAGCTCCTTACAGGGAGCGAGCTCCTATAATTCACCCCTCCACTTT. Encoded protein: CASSSLQGASSYNSPLHF.

The chain joins TRBV6-5 to TRBJ1-4; TRBD1 might be the D (5 bases). Germline-derived CDR1 and CDR2 are MNHEY and SVGAGI. Deletions cut 0 bases from V and 8 bases from J, with 10 bases between. CDR3 length: 14 amino acids. Written as DNA, the CDR3 is TGTGCCAGCAGTTACTCCGCGGGGCAGGAAAAACTGTTTTTT. The encoded protein is CASSYSAGQEKLFF.